The 13 T cell receptor beta chains reported below all come from one sample, sequenced in a study of blood T cell repertoires in COVID-19. Sequencing used immunoSEQ multiplex PCR; TCRdb keeps in-frame clones, though not all of them. The sample yields 90,000 to 120,000 clones, about 89% seen once. What was sequenced was peripheral blood. The receptor source for this set is a man aged 40-49 years with active or convalescent COVID-19.

CDR3 sequence (DNA): TGTGCCAGCAGCTTAATTAGAGGCAACACTGAAGCTTTCTTT. Its translation is CASSLIRGNTEAFF. The chain joins TRBV7-2 to TRBJ1-1; D is unresolved. Germline CDR1 reads SGHTA; CDR2 reads FQGNSA. This CDR3 has 14 amino acids. The V and J ends lost 2 bases and 2 bases respectively, with 9 bases between them.

This chain joins TRBV10-3 and TRBJ2-1; 9 nucleotides align to TRBD2. From germline, CDR1 is ENHRY and CDR2 SYGVKD. The CDR3 is made up of 18 amino acids. Trimming removed 5 bases from V and 4 bases from J; junction bases left unmatched: 15. DNA for the CDR3: TGTGCCATCAGTTCCCGACAGGGTATAGCGGGAGAGTACAATGAGCAGTTCTTC. It specifies CAISSRQGIAGEYNEQFF.

This chain uses TRBV6-2 or TRBV6-3 with TRBJ2-1; no firm D call. V lost 6 bases to trimming and J lost 0 bases, with 12 bases between them. This CDR3 has 15 amino acids. The germline V gene has CDR1 MNHEY and CDR2 SVGEGT. The CDR3 region has the DNA TGTGCCAGCAGCCCAGGCGGAAGCTCCTACAATGAGCAGTTCTTC. Translated, it gives CASSPGGSSYNEQFF.

The DNA for the CDR3 is TGTGCCAGCAGTTACTCGAAACAGGGGGCAATCGGCTACACCTTC. It specifies CASSYSKQGAIGYTF. The chain has TRBV6-2 or TRBV6-3 and TRBJ1-2; 9 bases are a match to TRBD1. V shed 0 bases and J 8 bases; nucleotides not matched to a gene: 7. CDR1 is MNHEY, CDR2 SVGEGT, per germline. The CDR3 runs 15 residues.

This chain uses TRBV4-2 with TRBJ2-1; TRBD1 agrees at 11 bases. CDR1 LGHNA and CDR2 YNFKEQ come from the germline V gene. CDR3 length equals 15 residues. The V gene end was trimmed by 5 bases and the J gene end by 7 bases; junction bases not matched to a gene: 7. CDR3: CASSELGQGVNEQFF. The CDR3 nucleotides read TGTGCCAGCAGCGAATTGGGACAGGGGGTAAATGAGCAGTTCTTC.

The chain is built from TRBV19 and TRBJ1-2, with D uncertain. The germline V and J ends were trimmed by 3 bases and 2 bases, with 10 bases remaining between them. Germline CDR1 and CDR2: LNHDA and SQIVND (reference sequence). The CDR3 is made up of 14 amino acids. The CDR3 nucleotides are TGTGCCAGTAGTATTGGAGGGCCGAACTATGGCTACACCTTC. Translation gives CASSIGGPNYGYTF.

The chain is built from TRBV10-3 and TRBJ1-4, with D unresolved. V was shortened by 3 bases and J by 7 bases, with 9 bases between the two germline ends. Germline values: CDR1 ENHRY, CDR2 SYGVKD. This CDR3 has 13 amino acids. Written as DNA, the CDR3 is TGTGCCATCAGTGAAGGGAGCCGTGAAAAACTGTTTTTT. Translation gives CAISEGSREKLFF.

The gene calls are TRBV30 and TRBJ2-5, with D tentatively TRBD2 (6 bases). The V and J ends lost 5 bases and 2 bases respectively, with 15 bases between them. Germline loops: CDR1 GTSNPN, CDR2 SVGIG (reference sequence). The CDR3 has 14 amino acids. The CDR3 DNA sequence: TGTGCCTGGGGTTTGGGACTTCGACAAGAGACCCAGTACTTC. It yields the protein CAWGLGLRQETQYF. The entire variable domain, with the rest obtained from reference TRBV30 and TRBJ2-5, is as follows: SQTIHQWPATLVQPVGSPLSLECTVEGTSNPNLYWYRQAAGRGLQLLFYSVGIGQISSEVPQNLSASRPQDRQFILSSKKLLLSDSGFYLCAWGLGLRQETQYFGPGTRLLVL.

J is TRBJ2-5 and V is TRBV9; TRBD1 agrees at 8 bases. Trimming took 7 bases from V and 5 from J; bases not matched to a gene: 13. Per germline, CDR1 SGDLS and CDR2 YYNGEE. CDR3 length: 15 amino acids. Here the CDR3 reads CASGFGAGGSETQYF. In nucleotides, the CDR3 is TGTGCCAGCGGTTTCGGGGCAGGGGGCAGTGAGACCCAGTACTTC.

V is TRBV30 and J is TRBJ2-3, with 11 nucleotides matching TRBD2. The ends lost 1 base at V and 0 bases at J; junction bases unmatched: 9. CDR1 GTSNPN and CDR2 SVGIG come from the germline V gene (reference sequence). CDR3 length: 18 residues. The CDR3 sequence: CAWSGWTSGFSSTDTQYF. In DNA, the CDR3 is TGTGCCTGGAGTGGCTGGACTAGCGGGTTCTCTAGCACAGATACGCAGTATTTT.

The chain carries TRBV28 and TRBJ1-2; D remains ambiguous. This CDR3 comprises 11 residues. From germline, CDR1 is MDHEN and CDR2 SYDVKM. Trimming shortened V by 7 bases and J by 5 bases, and 8 bases separated the two germline ends. DNA of the CDR3: TGTGCCAGCACTCCAGGTTATGGCTACACCTTC. Translating gives CASTPGYGYTF.

The V gene is TRBV20-1, the J gene TRBJ2-1; 9 positions match TRBD1. The trim removed 3 bases at V and 10 bases at J, leaving 13 bases unmatched. CDR3 length: 15 residues. The germline V gene has CDR1 DFQATT and CDR2 SNEGSKA (reference sequence). This CDR3 is CSASTGGPSWDEQFF. The DNA for the CDR3 is TGCAGTGCTAGTACAGGGGGCCCCTCGTGGGACGAGCAGTTCTTC.

The DNA for the CDR3 is TGTGCCAGCAGTCCCACCCTTGGGGCTTCCACAGATACGCAGTATTTT. It translates to CASSPTLGASTDTQYF. J is TRBJ2-3 and V is TRBV6-6; a possible D gene is TRBD1 (5 bases). The germline V gene has CDR1 MNHNY and CDR2 SVGAGI (reference sequence). The V and J ends lost 5 bases and 2 bases respectively, with 17 bases between them. The CDR3 runs to 16 residues.